The 12 T cell receptor beta chains reported below all come from one sample, sequenced in a study of CD4+ T cells in melanoma. TCRdb's table, derived via immunoSEQ multiplex PCR, lists solely in-frame clones and lacks some. The sample has about 140,000 clones, around nine tenths seen once. The receptors shown here come from a human donor with melanoma.

A word on this clone: This sample includes further DNA sequences coding for the same CDR3. This chain uses TRBV6-5 with TRBJ1-2, with TRBD1 matching over 7 bases. The CDR3 runs 13 residues. Per the germline V gene, CDR1 is MNHEY and CDR2 is SVGAGI. V was clipped by 6 bases and J by 2 bases; unmatched bases: 3. The CDR3 spells CASSRQGNYGYTF. The CDR3 region has the DNA TGTGCCAGCAGCCGACAGGGCAACTATGGCTACACCTTC.

For this clone: In the same sample, other DNA sequences code for this CDR3. The chain combines TRBV5-1 with TRBJ2-2, with no clear D. Per the germline V gene, CDR1 is SGHRS and CDR2 is YFSETQ. The CDR3 has 15 amino acids. V was clipped by 0 bases and J by 3 bases, with 9 bases between them. The CDR3 nucleotides are TGCGCCAGCAGCTTGGGCCAGGTGGACACCGGGGAGCTGTTTTTT. Residues: CASSLGQVDTGELFF.

The rearrangement uses TRBV19 and TRBJ2-7; tentatively, D is TRBD1 or TRBD2 (5 bases each). This CDR3 has 14 amino acids. Looked up from germline, CDR1 is LNHDA and CDR2 is SQIVND (reference sequence). V was cut by 7 bases and J by 7 bases, with 20 bases left in between. Here the CDR3 DNA reads TGTGCCAGTAACCCTAGACGGGACGCAGGGGAGCAGTACTTC. Translating gives CASNPRRDAGEQYF.

This sequence joins TRBV6-1 and TRBJ1-5; D ambiguous. The CDR3 contains 13 residues. Between the trimmed V and J ends, which lost 3 bases and 2 bases, there was a span of 5 bases. CDR1 and CDR2 (germline): MNHNS, SASEGT. CDR3 DNA: TGTGCCAGCAGTGACCAGGGCAATCAGCCCCAGCATTTT. Translating it yields CASSDQGNQPQHF.

Note on this clone: The junction differs from germline at one of its ends, possibly a read error. The chain uses TRBV7-7 and TRBJ1-3; D call uncertain. This CDR3 is 14 amino acids long. CDR1 and CDR2 (germline): SSHAT, FNYEAQ (reference sequence). The CDR3 sequence is CASSLVAVDATIYF. The DNA of the CDR3 is TGTGCTAGCAGCTTAGTGGCAGTAGATGCCACCATATATTTT.

This clone was seen just once. V is TRBV6-1 and J is TRBJ2-3; D is perhaps TRBD2 (5 bases). The CDR3 consists of 14 residues. The germline gives CDR1 MNHNS, CDR2 SASEGT. V gave up 6 bases and J gave up 9 bases, with 19 bases separating them. CDR3 sequence reads: CASSRSGGSNTQYF. The CDR3, as DNA: TGTGCCAGCAGCCGCTCCGGAGGTAGCAACACGCAGTATTTT.

In its sample, this clone was seen once. The V call is TRBV19, the J call TRBJ1-2; D perhaps matches TRBD1 (5 bases). The CDR3 loop spans 13 amino acids. Germline loops: CDR1 LNHDA, CDR2 SQIVND (reference sequence). V dropped 6 bases and J dropped 5 bases, with 13 bases sitting between them. As DNA, the CDR3 is TGTGCCAGTAGGCCTGACAGACGGTATGGCTACACCTTC. This translates into CASRPDRRYGYTF. The full variable domain, completed using reference TRBV19 and TRBJ1-2, is DGGITQSPKYLFRKEGQNVTLSCEQNLNHDAMYWYRQDPGQGLRLIYYSQIVNDFQKGDIAEGYSVSREKKESFPLTVTSAQKNPTAFYLCASRPDRRYGYTFGSGTRLTVV.

The V and J genes are TRBV25-1 and TRBJ1-1; tentative D call: TRBD1 (6 bases). The CDR3 is 12 residues long. Germline CDR1 MGHDK, CDR2 SYGVNS. V lost 2 bases and J 11 bases, leaving 12 bases between the germline ends. The CDR3 DNA follows: TGTGCCAGCAGTGAACAACAGGGTTGGGCTTTCTTT. Translating it yields CASSEQQGWAFF.

V is TRBV5-1 and J is TRBJ2-2; 7 nucleotides align to TRBD2. Germline values: CDR1 SGHRS, CDR2 YFSETQ. The V and J ends lost 0 bases and 4 bases, in that order; junction bases with no gene match: 9. The CDR3 contains 17 residues. This CDR3 reads CASSLDVGRGGTGELFF. CDR3 bases: TGCGCCAGCAGCTTGGATGTAGGTCGCGGGGGCACCGGGGAGCTGTTTTTT.

The chain couples TRBV6-4 to TRBJ2-1; 7 bases align to TRBD1. V gave up 3 bases and J gave up 5 bases; unmatched junction bases: 7. The germline V gene has CDR1 MRHNA and CDR2 SNTAGT. This CDR3 region has 15 residues. As DNA, the CDR3 is TGTGCCAGCAGTGAGTTTGAGGGGGCTGACAATGAGCAGTTCTTC. It encodes CASSEFEGADNEQFF.

This chain uses TRBV5-4 with TRBJ2-5, with 8 bases lining up with TRBD2. CDR3 length: 16 residues. CDR1 is SGHNT and CDR2 is YYREEE in the germline V gene (reference sequence). V was clipped by 4 bases and J by 2 bases; unmatched bases: 10. The CDR3 sequence is CASSRGGGGTQETQYF. The CDR3 DNA is TGTGCCAGCAGCCGGGGTGGCGGGGGGACACAAGAGACCCAGTACTTC.

This chain connects TRBV27 to TRBJ1-2; TRBD1 is a possible D gene (5 bases). In germline, CDR1 is MNHEY, CDR2 SMNVEV (reference sequence). The length of the CDR3 is 13 residues. Trimming stripped 2 bases from V and 6 bases from J, with 10 bases between. The DNA for the CDR3 is TGTGCCAGCAGTTTAGACAGAGAGGATGGCTACACCTTC. Encoded protein: CASSLDREDGYTF.